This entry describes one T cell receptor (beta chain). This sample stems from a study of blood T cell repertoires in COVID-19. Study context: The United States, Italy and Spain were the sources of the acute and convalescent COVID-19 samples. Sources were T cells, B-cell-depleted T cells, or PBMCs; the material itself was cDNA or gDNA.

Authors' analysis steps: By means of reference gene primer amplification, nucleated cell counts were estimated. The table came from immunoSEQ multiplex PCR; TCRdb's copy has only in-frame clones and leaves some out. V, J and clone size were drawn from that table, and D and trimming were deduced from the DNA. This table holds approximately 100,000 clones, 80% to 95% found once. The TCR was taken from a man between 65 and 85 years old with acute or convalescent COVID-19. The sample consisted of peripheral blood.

The CDR3 DNA sequence: TGTGCCACCAGCAGCATACCGGGACTACGTCTGAGGGAGCAGTACTTC. It yields the protein CATSSIPGLRLREQYF. The rearrangement joins TRBV15 to TRBJ2-7; 7 positions agree with TRBD2. Per germline, CDR1 LNHNV and CDR2 YYDKDF (reference sequence). The CDR3 loop spans 16 amino acids. Losses at the gene ends were 3 bases for V and 7 bases for J; bases not matched to a gene: 15.